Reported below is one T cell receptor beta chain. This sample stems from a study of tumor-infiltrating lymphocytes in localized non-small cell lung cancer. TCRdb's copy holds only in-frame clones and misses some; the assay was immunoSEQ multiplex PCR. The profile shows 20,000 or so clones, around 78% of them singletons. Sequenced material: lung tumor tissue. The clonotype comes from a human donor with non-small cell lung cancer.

CDR3: CASSLEGGLNQPQHF. The CDR3 DNA is TGCGCCAGCAGCCTAGAGGGGGGACTTAATCAGCCCCAGCATTTT. V gene TRBV4-3 combines with J gene TRBJ1-5; D may be TRBD1 (6 bases). This CDR3 is 15 amino acids long. V lost 4 bases, J lost 4 bases, and 14 bases lay in between. CDR1 and CDR2 (germline): LGHNA, YSLEER.